This passage covers 5 T cell receptor beta chains from one sample sequenced in a study of T cells in Graves' hyperthyroidism and ophthalmopathy. RNA transcripts yielded amplified TCR beta CDR3 regions. Researchers ran a first-round RT-PCR on the TCR CDR3 using the HTBI primer set. From the multiplex PCR reads, TCRdb called clonotypes with MiXCR, one entry per CDR3 protein. Among nearly 750,000 distinct CDR3 sequences listed, approximately 36% were seen once. Sample: blood. The receptors were sampled from a woman between 35 and 50 years old with Graves' hyperthyroidism.

J is TRBJ1-5 and V is TRBV19; possible D gene TRBD1, 5 bases. Germline CDR1 is LNHDA and CDR2 is SQIVND (reference sequence). This CDR3 has 15 amino acids. Trimming took 8 bases from V and 3 from J, leaving 17 bases between them. CDR3 sequence: CASEIVGGVNQPQHF. The CDR3 DNA is TGTGCCAGTGAAATCGTTGGGGGAGTCAATCAGCCCCAGCATTTT.

This clonotype was recorded many times. The rearrangement joins TRBV20-1 to TRBJ1-1; D unresolved. The CDR3 contains 12 residues. The germline V and J ends were trimmed by 5 bases and 3 bases, with 10 bases remaining between them. CDR1 is DFQATT and CDR2 is SNEGSKA in the germline V gene (reference sequence). The CDR3 coding sequence is TGCAGTGCTCGTTCGGCGTACACTGAAGCTTTCTTT. This encodes CSARSAYTEAFF.

This clonotype came up a few times. The chain has TRBV10-2 and TRBJ1-5; TRBD1 aligns across 7 bases. This CDR3 spans 15 amino acids. Germline CDR1 WSHSY, CDR2 SAAADI. Losses at the gene ends were 3 bases for V and 2 bases for J; bases not matched to a gene: 4. CDR3 protein: CASSEQGRGNQPQHF. In nucleotides, the CDR3 is TGCGCCAGCAGTGAACAGGGGAGGGGCAATCAGCCCCAGCATTTT.

This clonotype was counted a few times. The rearrangement links TRBV29-1 to TRBJ2-3; D not certain. Germline CDR1 and CDR2: SQVTM and ANQGSEA. V was cut by 4 bases and J by 2 bases, with 10 bases left in between. The CDR3 loop spans 13 amino acids. CDR3 sequence: CSVGSGNTDTQYF. The CDR3 nucleotides are TGCAGCGTTGGGTCCGGAAACACAGATACGCAGTATTTT.

This clonotype was seen at least ten times. V is TRBV29-1 and J is TRBJ1-2, with no clear D. Trimming removed 6 bases at V and 0 bases at J, with 14 bases between. This CDR3 contains 14 residues. CDR1 is SQVTM and CDR2 is ANQGSEA in the germline V gene. CDR3 amino acids: CSVGPTRTNYGYTF. The CDR3 DNA follows: TGCAGCGTGGGCCCCACGAGGACTAACTATGGCTACACCTTC.